The present T cell receptor beta chain was sequenced within a study of beta chain features in type 1 diabetes. This clone was seen more than once but under ten times. Antigen: not known. As every portion of the isolated RNA was reverse transcribed, the sequencing read expressed TCRB transcripts. The method was immunoSEQ multiplex PCR; TCRdb's version includes in-frame clones alone and lacks a portion of them. The data hold about 930,000 clones, with 15% to 20% observed a single time. CDR1 and CDR2 (germline): MGHRA, YSYEKL. V was shortened by 2 bases and J by 5 bases, with 18 bases between the two germline ends. The CDR3 has 16 amino acids. Study results and caveats: The similarity of naive, central memory and Treg TCRB repertoires appeared greater among patients than among healthy donors.

This chain uses TRBV4-1 with TRBJ1-2, with D possibly being TRBD1 (5 bases). This clonotype was sampled from a woman aged 18-29 years in good health. The sample consisted of naive CD4+ T cells from blood. This CDR3 is CASSQIGEGTRYGYTF. The CDR3 DNA sequence: TGCGCCAGCAGCCAAATTGGTGAGGGGACGCGATATGGCTACACCTTC.